This T cell receptor (beta chain) was captured in a study of T cell responses to AZD1222 COVID-19 vaccine. Whole-study results and caveats: Of spike-specific TCRs, nearly half reportedly target regions left unmutated in variants.

Comment on this clone: Antigen specificity is unknown.

The CDR3 spans 14 residues. Deletions cut 6 bases from V and 1 base from J, with 11 bases between. Germline CDR1 and CDR2: MNHEY and SVGEGT. Method: immunoSEQ multiplex PCR; TCRdb's copy keeps in-frame clones and lacks some. Of approximately 140,000 clones listed, 92% were seen once; the top ten hold approximately 3.6%. V usage is TRBV6-2 or TRBV6-3 and J usage is TRBJ2-3; possible D gene TRBD1, 5 bases. This sample comprised peripheral blood, obtained 28 days after the second AZD1222 dose. This clonotype was obtained from an adult who received the AZD1222 COVID-19 vaccine. This chain's CDR3 is CASSRSTGTDTQYF. The DNA for the CDR3 is TGTGCCAGCAGCCGATCGACAGGCACAGATACGCAGTATTTT.